The entry below describes one TCR beta chain. Its specificity is not known. This entry comes from a study of response to subunit inactivated influenza vaccine. TCRdb ran MiXCR on the RT-PCR reads and lists one entry per CDR3 protein. Here the sample spans about 520,000 distinct CDR3 sequences, under 8.5% being singletons. Whole-study findings and limits: Few new T cells, the authors suggested, are recruited by each seasonal influenza vaccination.

This TCR came from a man aged 50 to 69 who received an inactivated influenza vaccine. The sample here was PBMCs from blood, taken less than 30 months after vaccination.

CDR3 nucleotide sequence: TGTGCCAGCAGTAAACCGGGCAACAACTATGGCTACACCTTC. Amino acid sequence: CASSKPGNNYGYTF. The V gene is TRBV6-1, the J gene TRBJ1-2, with D hard to call. This CDR3 spans 14 amino acids. Germline-derived CDR1 and CDR2 are MNHNS and SASEGT. Trimming cost V 5 bases and J 2 bases, with 12 bases left between them.